The table lists the clone carrying this T cell receptor beta chain with a few counts. Other DNA sequences in the same sample also yield this CDR3. This CDR3 region has 15 residues. The germline CDR1 and CDR2 sequences are MNHEY and SVGAGI. Trimming shortened V by 4 bases and J by 5 bases, and 17 bases separated the two germline ends. This sample was included in a study of blood T cell repertoires in COVID-19. Profiling relied on immunoSEQ multiplex PCR, and the TCRdb table lists in-frame clones only, not all of them. The sample carries some 110,000 clones, about 94% recorded once. The chain links TRBV6-5 to TRBJ2-5; no reliable D call. The sequenced material came from peripheral blood. This clonotype originated in a middle-aged man with COVID-19, enrolled during active disease. The CDR3 nucleotides read TGTGCCAGCAGTTTTAGTGGGCACAATGCCGAGACCCAGTACTTC. It encodes CASSFSGHNAETQYF.